This T cell receptor (beta chain) was retrieved from a study of CD8 T cells in ankylosing spondylitis. On this clonotype itself: The antigen is undetermined.

TCRdb reanalysed the 5' RACE reads using MiXCR and keeps one entry per CDR3 protein. The sample carries 350,000 to 450,000 distinct CDR3 sequences, 25% to 30% recorded once. Regarding the study as a whole: The study identified a TCR beta motif of under ten highly homologous variants that appeared characteristic of ankylosing spondylitis blood.

Trimming removed 0 bases at V and 1 base at J, with 4 bases between. The CDR3 length is 15 residues. Germline CDR1 LNHNV, CDR2 YYDKDF (reference sequence). What was sequenced was blood, either unsorted or a sorted T cell fraction (not recorded which). This clonotype was obtained from a male donor with ankylosing spondylitis. The chain carries TRBV15 and TRBJ2-6; no definite D call. CDR3 nucleotide sequence: TGTGCCACCAGCAGAGATAGGTCTGGGGCCAACGTCCTGACTTTC. It is translated as CATSRDRSGANVLTF. The full variable domain, with the rest looked up from reference TRBV15 and TRBJ2-6, is DAMVIQNPRYQVTQFGKPVTLSCSQTLNHNVMYWYQQKSSQAPKLLFHYYDKDFNNEADTPDNFQSRRPNTSFCFLDIRSPGLGDTAMYLCATSRDRSGANVLTFGAGSRLTVL.